This T cell receptor (beta chain) originates from a study of prognosis after radiotherapy for stage I lung cancer. Background on the study: The non-small cell lung cancer patients were all regarded as unsuitable for surgery on medical grounds.

The CDR3 runs to 15 residues. V gave up 0 bases and J gave up 0 bases, with 8 bases separating them. Per the germline V gene, CDR1 is LGHDT and CDR2 is YNNKEL (reference sequence). Two-round multiplex PCR amplified TCR beta CDR3 from genomic DNA. Gene-specific primers for each TRBV and TRBJ gene drove first-round PCR. TCRdb recomputed calls from the multiplex PCR reads with MiXCR, one row per CDR3 protein. The sample includes 50,000 to 75,000 distinct CDR3 sequences, less than 30% of them seen just once. This clonotype was observed at least ten times. The clonotype originates from a donor at least 50 years old with non-small cell lung cancer. The chain recombines TRBV3-1 with TRBJ1-1; D unresolved. The starting material was PBMCs, obtained before or after stereotactic body radiation therapy (not recorded which). The CDR3: CASSQESGLNTEAFF. CDR3 coding DNA: TGTGCCAGCAGCCAAGAGTCCGGGTTGAACACTGAAGCTTTCTTT.